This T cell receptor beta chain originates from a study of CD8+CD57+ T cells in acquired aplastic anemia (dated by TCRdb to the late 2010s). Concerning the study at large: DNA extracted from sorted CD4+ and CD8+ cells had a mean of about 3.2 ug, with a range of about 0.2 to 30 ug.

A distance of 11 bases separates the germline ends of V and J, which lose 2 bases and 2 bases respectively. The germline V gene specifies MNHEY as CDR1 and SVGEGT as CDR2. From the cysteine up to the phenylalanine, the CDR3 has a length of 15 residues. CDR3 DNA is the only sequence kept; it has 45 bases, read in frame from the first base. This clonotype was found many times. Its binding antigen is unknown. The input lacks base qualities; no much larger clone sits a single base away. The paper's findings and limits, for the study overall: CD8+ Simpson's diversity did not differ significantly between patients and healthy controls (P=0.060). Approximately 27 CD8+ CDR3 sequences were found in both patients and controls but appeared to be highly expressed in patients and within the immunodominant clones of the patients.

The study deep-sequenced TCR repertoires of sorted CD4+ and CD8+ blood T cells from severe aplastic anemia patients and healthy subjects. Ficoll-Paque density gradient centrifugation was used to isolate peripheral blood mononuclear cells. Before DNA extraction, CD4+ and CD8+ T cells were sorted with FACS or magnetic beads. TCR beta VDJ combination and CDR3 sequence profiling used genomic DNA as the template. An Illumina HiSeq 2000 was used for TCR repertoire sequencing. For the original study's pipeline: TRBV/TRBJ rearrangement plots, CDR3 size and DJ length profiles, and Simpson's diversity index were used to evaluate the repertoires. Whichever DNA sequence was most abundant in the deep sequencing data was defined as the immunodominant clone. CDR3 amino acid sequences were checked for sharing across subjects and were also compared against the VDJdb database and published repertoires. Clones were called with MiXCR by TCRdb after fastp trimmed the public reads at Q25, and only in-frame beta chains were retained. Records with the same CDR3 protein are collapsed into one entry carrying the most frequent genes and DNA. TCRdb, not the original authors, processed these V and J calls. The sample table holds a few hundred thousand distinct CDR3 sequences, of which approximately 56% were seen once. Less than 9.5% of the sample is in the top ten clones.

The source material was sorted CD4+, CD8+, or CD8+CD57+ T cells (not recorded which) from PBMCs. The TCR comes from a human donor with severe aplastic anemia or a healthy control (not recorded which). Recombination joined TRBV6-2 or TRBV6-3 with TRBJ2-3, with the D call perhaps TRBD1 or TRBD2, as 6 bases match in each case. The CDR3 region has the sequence CASSYGGQNTDTQYF. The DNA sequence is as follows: TGTGCCAGCAGTTACGGGGGGCAGAACACAGATACGCAGTATTTT.